These 4 T cell receptor beta chains share one sample of origin, sequenced in a study of blood T cell repertoires in COVID-19. TCRdb's copy holds only in-frame clones and misses some; the assay was immunoSEQ multiplex PCR. In the table there are under 350,000 clones, around 92% of which are singletons. The sequenced sample consisted of peripheral blood. These receptors were collected from a woman in her twenties or thirties with COVID-19, enrolled during active disease.

V usage is TRBV11-2 and J usage is TRBJ1-2; TRBD1 matches 7 bases. Germline V gene lookup returns CDR1 SGHAT and CDR2 FQNNGV. CDR3 length: 14 amino acids. The V and J ends lost 0 bases and 4 bases, in that order; junction bases with no gene match: 2. The CDR3 region has the DNA TGTGCCAGCAGCTTAGAGCGACAGGGCTATGGCTACACCTTC. Translating it yields CASSLERQGYGYTF.

The rearrangement uses TRBV29-1 and TRBJ1-2; 8 bases are shared with TRBD1. The CDR3 covers 12 residues. Unmatched junction bases numbered 7, after V lost 6 bases and J lost 7 bases. Per germline, CDR1 SQVTM and CDR2 ANQGSEA. In DNA form, the CDR3 reads TGCAGCGTCCAGACAGGGGACGTTGGCTACACCTTC. This translates into CSVQTGDVGYTF.

V usage is TRBV6-5 and J usage is TRBJ2-3, with 8 nucleotides matching TRBD1. Germline-derived CDR1 and CDR2 are MNHEY and SVGAGI. The CDR3 consists of 14 residues. The V and J ends lost 6 bases and 1 base, in that order; junction bases with no gene match: 3. CDR3 sequence (DNA): TGTGCCAGCAGCGACAGGGGACGCACAGATACGCAGTATTTT. Its protein is CASSDRGRTDTQYF.

The chain employs TRBV27 and TRBJ2-1, with TRBD2 matching over 9 bases. The length of the CDR3 is 16 residues. With V trimmed by 2 bases and J by 1 base, 3 bases remained unmatched. Germline V gene data show CDR1 as MNHEY and CDR2 as SMNVEV (reference sequence). This CDR3 reads CASSLAGGRSYNEQFF. As DNA, the CDR3 is TGTGCCAGCAGTTTAGCGGGGGGGCGGTCCTACAATGAGCAGTTCTTC.